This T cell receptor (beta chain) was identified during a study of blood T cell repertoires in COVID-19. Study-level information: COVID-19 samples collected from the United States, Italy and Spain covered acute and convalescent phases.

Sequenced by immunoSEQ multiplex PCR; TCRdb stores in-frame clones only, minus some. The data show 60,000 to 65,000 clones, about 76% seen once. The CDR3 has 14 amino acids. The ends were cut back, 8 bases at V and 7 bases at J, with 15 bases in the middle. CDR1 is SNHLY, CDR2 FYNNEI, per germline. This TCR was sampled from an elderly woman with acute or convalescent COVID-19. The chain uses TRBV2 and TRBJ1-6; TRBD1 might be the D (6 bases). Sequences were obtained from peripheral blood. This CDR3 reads CASLRRDTNSPLHF. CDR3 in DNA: TGTGCCAGCTTACGCCGGGACACAAATTCACCCCTCCACTTT.